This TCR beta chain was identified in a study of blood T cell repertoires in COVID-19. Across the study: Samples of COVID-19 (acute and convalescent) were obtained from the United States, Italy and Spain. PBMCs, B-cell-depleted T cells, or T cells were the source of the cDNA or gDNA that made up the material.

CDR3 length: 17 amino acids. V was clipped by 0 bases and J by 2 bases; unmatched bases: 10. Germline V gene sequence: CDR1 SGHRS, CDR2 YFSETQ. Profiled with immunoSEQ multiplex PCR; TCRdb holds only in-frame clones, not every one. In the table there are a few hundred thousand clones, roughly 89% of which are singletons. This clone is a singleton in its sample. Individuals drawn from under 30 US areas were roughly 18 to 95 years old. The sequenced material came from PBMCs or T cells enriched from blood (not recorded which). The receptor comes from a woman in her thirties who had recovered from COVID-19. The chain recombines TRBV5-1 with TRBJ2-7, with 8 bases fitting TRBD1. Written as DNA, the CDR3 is TGCGCCAGCAGCTTGGCCAATCAGGGGGCGAATCCCTACGAGCAGTACTTC. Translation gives CASSLANQGANPYEQYF.